This T cell receptor (beta chain) derives from a study of blood T cell repertoires in COVID-19. Background on the study: COVID-19 samples collected from the United States, Italy and Spain covered acute and convalescent phases.

The assay was immunoSEQ multiplex PCR, and TCRdb's table has in-frame clones only and misses some. This table holds about 370,000 clones, approximately 87% found once. The length of the CDR3 is 14 residues. CDR1 and CDR2 from the germline V gene are KGHSH and LQKENI. With V trimmed by 6 bases and J by 4 bases, 7 bases remained unmatched. This clone was found a few times. The chain couples TRBV18 to TRBJ2-7; 9 bases agree with TRBD1. The sequence was obtained from a woman in her thirties with COVID-19, enrolled during active disease. Sequencing input: peripheral blood. CDR3 loop: CASSPGTGRYEQYF. CDR3 nucleotides: TGTGCCAGCTCGCCTGGGACAGGGAGATACGAGCAGTACTTC.